The 2 T cell receptor beta chains in this list originate from one sample, sequenced in a study of breast tumors, draining lymph nodes, adjacent tissues. Axillary draining lymph nodes of breast cancer patients supplied the node samples. TCRdb reprocessed the multiplex PCR reads with MiXCR, giving one entry per CDR3 protein. The sample contains approximately 180,000 distinct CDR3 sequences, approximately 33% of which appear only once. Sequencing input: axillary lymph node tissue. The receptor source for this set is a female donor with breast cancer. Some clones in this sample may be carry-over from other donors' samples.

The chain combines TRBV6-1 with TRBJ1-5; a weak D match, TRBD1 (5 bases). Germline assignment: CDR1 MNHNS and CDR2 SASEGT. Trimming stripped 6 bases from V and 11 bases from J, with 23 bases between. CDR3 length: 15 residues. This chain's CDR3 is CASRHLGTSQETQHF. The CDR3 region has the DNA TGTGCCAGCAGGCACCTCGGGACTAGCCAAGAGACCCAGCATTTT.

This clonotype was seen at least ten times. The V gene is TRBV6-2 or TRBV6-3, the J gene TRBJ2-1; D unclear. Looked up from germline, CDR1 is MNHEY and CDR2 is SVGEGT. The CDR3 is 11 residues long. The germline V and J ends were trimmed by 6 bases and 7 bases, with 7 bases remaining between them. The CDR3 reads CASSPGNEQFF. The CDR3 nucleotides read TGTGCCAGCAGCCCGGGTAATGAGCAGTTCTTC.